This T cell receptor (beta chain) was recorded in a study of blood T cells in healthy people across ages. The CDR3 totals 13 residues. Next came a second PCR, run for about 6 to 12 cycles, which used a sample-barcoded 5' primer along with a J-beta primer mix. TCRdb analysed the 5' RACE reads with MiXCR anew, one entry per CDR3 protein. Of a few hundred thousand distinct CDR3 sequences detected, about 25% appear once; the ten largest clones hold approximately 3.5%. This clonotype has more than one count but fewer than ten. Separately, the same data were catalogued under a study of T cells of mothers and their children.

The sample was blood. The source of this sequence is a boy aged 2 to 10 in good health. V and J are TRBV21-1 and TRBJ2-1. TRBV21-1 is termed a pseudogene. The CDR3 DNA reads as TGTGCCAGAGCGACGACATCCTACAATGAGCAGTTCTTC. This sequence encodes CARATTSYNEQFF.